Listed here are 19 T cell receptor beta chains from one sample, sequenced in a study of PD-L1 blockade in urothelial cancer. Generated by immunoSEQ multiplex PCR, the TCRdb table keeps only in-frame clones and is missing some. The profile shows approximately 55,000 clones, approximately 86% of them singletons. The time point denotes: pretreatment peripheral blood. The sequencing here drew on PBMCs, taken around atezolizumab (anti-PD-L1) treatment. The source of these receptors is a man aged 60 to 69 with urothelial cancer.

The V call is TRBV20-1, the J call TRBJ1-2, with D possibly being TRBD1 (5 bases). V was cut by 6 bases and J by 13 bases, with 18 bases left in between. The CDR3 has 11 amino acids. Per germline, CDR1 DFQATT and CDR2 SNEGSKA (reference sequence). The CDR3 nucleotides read TGCAGTGCGGCGAGGGATGGGGGGTCCACCTTC. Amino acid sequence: CSAARDGGSTF.

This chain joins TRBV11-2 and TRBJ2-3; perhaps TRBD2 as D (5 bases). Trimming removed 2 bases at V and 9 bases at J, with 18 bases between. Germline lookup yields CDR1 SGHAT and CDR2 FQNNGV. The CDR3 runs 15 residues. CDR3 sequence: CASSLSFSSDFTQYF. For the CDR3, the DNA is TGTGCCAGCAGCTTATCGTTTAGTTCGGACTTCACGCAGTATTTT.

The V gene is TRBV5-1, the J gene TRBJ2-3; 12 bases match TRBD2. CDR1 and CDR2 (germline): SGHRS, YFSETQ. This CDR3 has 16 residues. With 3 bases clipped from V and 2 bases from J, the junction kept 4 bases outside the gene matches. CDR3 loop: CASSSGLAGITDTQYF. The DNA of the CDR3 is TGCGCCAGCAGCTCAGGACTAGCGGGGATCACAGATACGCAGTATTTT.

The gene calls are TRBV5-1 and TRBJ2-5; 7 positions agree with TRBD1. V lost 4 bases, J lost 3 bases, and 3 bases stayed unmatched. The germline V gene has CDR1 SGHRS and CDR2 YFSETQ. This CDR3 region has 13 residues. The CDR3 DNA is TGCGCCAGCAGCGGGGACAGCGAAGAGACCCAGTACTTC. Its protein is CASSGDSEETQYF.

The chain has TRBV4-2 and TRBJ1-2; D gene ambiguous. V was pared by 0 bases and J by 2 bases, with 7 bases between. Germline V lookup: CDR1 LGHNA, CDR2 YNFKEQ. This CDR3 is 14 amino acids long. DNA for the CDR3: TGTGCCAGCAGCCAAGATGCACGGAACTATGGCTACACCTTC. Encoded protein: CASSQDARNYGYTF.

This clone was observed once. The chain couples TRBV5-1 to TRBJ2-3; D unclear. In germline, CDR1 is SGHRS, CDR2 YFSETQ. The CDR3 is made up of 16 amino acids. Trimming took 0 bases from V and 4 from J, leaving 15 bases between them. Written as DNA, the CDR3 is TGCGCCAGCAGCTTGGTTCTCGCCCCCGCGGCAGATACGCAGTATTTT. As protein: CASSLVLAPAADTQYF. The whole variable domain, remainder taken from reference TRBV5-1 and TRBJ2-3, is KAGVTQTPRYLIKTRGQQVTLSCSPISGHRSVSWYQQTPGQGLQFLFEYFSETQRNKGNFPGRFSGRQFSNSRSEMNVSTLELGDSALYLCASSLVLAPAADTQYFGPGTRLTVL.

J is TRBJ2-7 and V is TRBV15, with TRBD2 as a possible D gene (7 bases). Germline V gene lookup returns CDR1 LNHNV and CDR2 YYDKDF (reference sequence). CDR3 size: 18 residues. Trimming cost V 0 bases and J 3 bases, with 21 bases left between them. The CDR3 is CATSRDLRGEGLIYEQYF. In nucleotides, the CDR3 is TGTGCCACCAGCAGAGATTTAAGGGGGGAGGGACTAATCTACGAGCAGTACTTC.

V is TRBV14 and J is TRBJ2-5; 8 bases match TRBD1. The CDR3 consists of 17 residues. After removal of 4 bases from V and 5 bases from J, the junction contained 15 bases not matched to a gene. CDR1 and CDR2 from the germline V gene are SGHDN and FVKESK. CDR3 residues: CASSPLLQGALVETQYF. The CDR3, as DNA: TGTGCCAGCAGCCCCCTCCTTCAGGGGGCTCTAGTGGAGACCCAGTACTTC.

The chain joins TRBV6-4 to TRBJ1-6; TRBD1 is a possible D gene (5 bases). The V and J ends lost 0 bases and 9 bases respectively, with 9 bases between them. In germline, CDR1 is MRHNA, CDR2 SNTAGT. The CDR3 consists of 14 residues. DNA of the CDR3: TGTGCCAGCAGTGACTCATGGGGGGGTTCACCCCTCCACTTT. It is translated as CASSDSWGGSPLHF.

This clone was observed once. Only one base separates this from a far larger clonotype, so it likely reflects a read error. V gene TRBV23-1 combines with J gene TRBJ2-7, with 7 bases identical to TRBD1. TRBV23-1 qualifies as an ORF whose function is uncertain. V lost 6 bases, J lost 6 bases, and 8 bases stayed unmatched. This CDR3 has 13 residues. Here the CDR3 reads CASSQRTGREQYF. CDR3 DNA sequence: TGCGCCAGCAGCCAACGGACAGGTCGCGAGCAGTACTTC.

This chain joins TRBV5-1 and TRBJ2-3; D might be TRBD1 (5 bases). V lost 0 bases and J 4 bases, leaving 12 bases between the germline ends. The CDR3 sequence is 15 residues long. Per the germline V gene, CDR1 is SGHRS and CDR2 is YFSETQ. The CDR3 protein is CASSLEAQGADTQYF. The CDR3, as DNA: TGCGCCAGCAGCTTGGAGGCCCAGGGCGCAGATACGCAGTATTTT.

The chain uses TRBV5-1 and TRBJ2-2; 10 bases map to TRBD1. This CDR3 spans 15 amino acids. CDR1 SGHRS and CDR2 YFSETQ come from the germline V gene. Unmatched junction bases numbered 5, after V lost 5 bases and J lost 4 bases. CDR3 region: CASRRTGGSTGELFF. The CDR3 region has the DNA TGCGCCAGCAGGAGGACAGGGGGTAGCACCGGGGAGCTGTTTTTT. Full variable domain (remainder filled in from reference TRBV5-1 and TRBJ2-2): KAGVTQTPRYLIKTRGQQVTLSCSPISGHRSVSWYQQTPGQGLQFLFEYFSETQRNKGNFPGRFSGRQFSNSRSEMNVSTLELGDSALYLCASRRTGGSTGELFFGEGSRLTVL.

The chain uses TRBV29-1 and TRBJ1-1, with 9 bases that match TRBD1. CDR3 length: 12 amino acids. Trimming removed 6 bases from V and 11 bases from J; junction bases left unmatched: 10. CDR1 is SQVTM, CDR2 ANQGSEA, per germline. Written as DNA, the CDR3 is TGCAGCGTGGGGACAGGGACCCTAGAGGCTTTCTTT. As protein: CSVGTGTLEAFF.

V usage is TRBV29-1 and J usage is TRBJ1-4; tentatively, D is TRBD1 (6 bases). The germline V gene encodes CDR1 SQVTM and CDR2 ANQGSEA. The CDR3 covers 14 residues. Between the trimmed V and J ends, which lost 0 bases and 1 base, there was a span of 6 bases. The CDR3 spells CSVEEGGTNEKLFF. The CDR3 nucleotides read TGCAGCGTTGAAGAAGGGGGAACTAATGAAAAACTGTTTTTT.

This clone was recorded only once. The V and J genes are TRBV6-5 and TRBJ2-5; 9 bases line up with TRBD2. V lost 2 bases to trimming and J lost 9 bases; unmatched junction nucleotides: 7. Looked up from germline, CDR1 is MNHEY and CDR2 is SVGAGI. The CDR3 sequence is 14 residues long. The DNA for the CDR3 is TGTGCCAGCAGTTACGCGGGAGGGCACATGGCCCAGTACTTC. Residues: CASSYAGGHMAQYF.

Written as DNA, the CDR3 is TGTGCCAGCAGCCCTAAAGGACTAGCGGGGGGGTACAATGAGCAGTTCTTC. Protein product: CASSPKGLAGGYNEQFF. The chain employs TRBV7-9 and TRBJ2-1, with TRBD2 matching 15 bases. The CDR3 is 17 amino acids. Germline assignment: CDR1 SEHNR and CDR2 FQNEAQ (reference sequence). Germline trimming cut 5 bases from V and 4 bases from J; bases unmatched to any gene: 6.

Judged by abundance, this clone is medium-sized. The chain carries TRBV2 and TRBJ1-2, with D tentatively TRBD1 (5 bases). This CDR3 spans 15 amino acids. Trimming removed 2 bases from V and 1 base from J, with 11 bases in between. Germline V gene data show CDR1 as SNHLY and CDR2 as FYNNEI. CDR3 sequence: CASSERQGGNYGYTF. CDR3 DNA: TGTGCCAGCAGTGAAAGGCAGGGTGGTAACTATGGCTACACCTTC.

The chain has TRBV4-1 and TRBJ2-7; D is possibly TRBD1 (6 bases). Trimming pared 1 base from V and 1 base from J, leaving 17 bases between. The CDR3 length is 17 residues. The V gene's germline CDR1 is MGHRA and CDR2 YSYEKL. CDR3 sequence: CASSQVQGTGTSYEQYF. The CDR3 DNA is TGCGCCAGCAGCCAAGTACAGGGAACGGGGACGTCCTACGAGCAGTACTTC.

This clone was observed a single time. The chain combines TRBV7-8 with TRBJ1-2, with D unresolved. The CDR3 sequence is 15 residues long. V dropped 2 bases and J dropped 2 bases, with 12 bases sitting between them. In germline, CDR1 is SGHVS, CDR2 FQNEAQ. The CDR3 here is CASSLNGIQNYGYTF. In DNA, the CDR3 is TGTGCCAGCAGCTTAAACGGCATACAGAACTATGGCTACACCTTC.